Presented here are 6 T cell receptor beta chains from one specimen sequenced in a study of cytomegalovirus exposure and HLA in healthy donors. Use of 60 Vbeta and 13 Jbeta primers characterized the PCR. The data were produced by immunoSEQ multiplex PCR, yet TCRdb's version contains in-frame clones alone and is incomplete. The ten most abundant clones cover 3% to 4.5% of a sample with around 120,000 clones. Material: PBMCs. The receptors were sampled from a man aged 18 to 29 in good health and CMV-seronegative.

The chain joins TRBV2 to TRBJ1-1, with 7 bases aligning to TRBD1. There are 15 residues in the CDR3. Germline V CDR1 and CDR2: SNHLY, FYNNEI. V was clipped by 4 bases and J by 2 bases; unmatched bases: 7. CDR3 amino acids: CASSGRQGKNTEAFF. DNA for the CDR3: TGTGCCAGCAGTGGTAGACAGGGTAAAAACACTGAAGCTTTCTTT.

The chain carries TRBV9 and TRBJ2-3; the D gene is possibly TRBD2 (7 bases). CDR1 and CDR2 (germline): SGDLS, YYNGEE. The V end lost 3 bases, the J end lost 1 base, and 15 bases lay between the germline ends. The CDR3 has 16 residues. CDR3 in amino acids: CASSGPGGAGTDTQYF. CDR3 sequence (DNA): TGTGCCAGCAGCGGTCCGGGGGGCGCGGGCACAGATACGCAGTATTTT.

The rearrangement joins TRBV10-1 to TRBJ1-2; D ambiguous. Germline values: CDR1 WNHNN, CDR2 SYGVQD (reference sequence). The V end was cut by 8 bases, the J end by 13 bases, with 20 bases between. The CDR3 is 12 amino acids. The CDR3 DNA follows: TGCGCCAGCCCCAAGTTTGATGGAGGATCCACCTTC. Translating gives CASPKFDGGSTF.

The CDR3 loop is CASSLKITGEAFF. CDR3 coding DNA: TGTGCCAGCAGCTTAAAAATTACAGGCGAAGCTTTCTTT. The rearrangement joins TRBV7-9 to TRBJ1-1, with D possibly TRBD1 on 5 matching bases. The V gene lost 2 bases and the J gene lost 8 bases, with 12 bases spanning the gap. This CDR3 region has 13 residues. Germline V gives CDR1 SEHNR, CDR2 FQNEAQ (reference sequence).

The genes are TRBV30 and TRBJ1-5; tentative D call: TRBD1 (6 bases). Trimming took 5 bases from V and 4 from J, leaving 15 bases between them. This CDR3 comprises 14 residues. CDR1 and CDR2 from the germline V gene are GTSNPN and SVGIG (reference sequence). For the CDR3, the DNA is TGTGCCTGGTCGACCGGGACATTTAATCAGCCCCAGCATTTT. This gives the protein CAWSTGTFNQPQHF. Supplemented by reference TRBV30 and TRBJ1-5, the full variable domain reads SQTIHQWPATLVQPVGSPLSLECTVEGTSNPNLYWYRQAAGRGLQLLFYSVGIGQISSEVPQNLSASRPQDRQFILSSKKLLLSDSGFYLCAWSTGTFNQPQHFGDGTRLSIL.

V gene TRBV9 combines with J gene TRBJ2-3; 8 positions agree with TRBD2. The V gene's germline CDR1 is SGDLS and CDR2 YYNGEE. V was clipped by 1 base and J by 2 bases; unmatched bases: 12. The CDR3 consists of 18 residues. The CDR3 sequence: CASSVSITSGGNTDTQYF. CDR3 sequence (DNA): TGTGCCAGCAGCGTATCCATTACTAGCGGAGGAAACACAGATACGCAGTATTTT.